This T cell receptor beta chain was documented in a study of vaccination effects on CD4 cells after COVID-19. Produced via immunoSEQ multiplex PCR; TCRdb's table is partial and in-frame only. The sample has 20,000 to 30,000 clones, 69% seen once. ViraFEST expansion of antigen-specific CD4+ T cells with viral peptide pools preceded sequencing. Researchers isolated CD4+ T cells once approximately eleven days of culture had elapsed. All participants had two doses of either the BNT162b2 or mRNA-1273 vaccine. Neither prior SARS-CoV-2 infection nor positive nucleocapsid antibodies were present in the vaccine recipients. A few million PBMC were placed in each well, which was supplemented with approximately 9.9 IU/ml IL-2 and about 10 ug/ml peptides. From germline, CDR1 is MNHEY and CDR2 SVGAGI. The V gene lost 6 bases and the J gene lost 8 bases, with 10 bases spanning the gap. The CDR3 extends over 12 amino acids.

As regards this clone: Its cognate antigen is unknown.

Study-level results: Late post-vaccination, clones induced by infection and those induced by vaccine underwent marked clonal contraction. Researchers report that only 1 of 255 vaccine-induced clones in healthy vaccinees cross-reacted with common cold coronaviruses.

The rearrangement uses TRBV6-5 and TRBJ2-2; D is unresolved. The sample here was CD4+ T cells from PBMCs cultured with SARS-CoV-2 spike peptides, taken after COVID-19 vaccination. This sequence originates from a human donor who received a COVID-19 vaccine. CDR3 DNA sequence: TGTGCCAGCAGCCGATGGTTAGGGGAGCTGTTTTTT. This sequence encodes CASSRWLGELFF.